This TCR beta chain came from a study of OX40 agonist ivuxolimab in advanced cancers. In the study overall: Patients received intravenous ivuxolimab every 2 weeks at 0.01 to 10 mg/kg.

Assay: immunoSEQ multiplex PCR; the TCRdb copy retains only in-frame clones and omits some. The repertoire holds 78,000 or so clones, around 86% seen once, with roughly 0.68% in the top ten. CDR3 size: 14 residues. Germline CDR1 reads SNHLY; CDR2 reads FYNNEI. V shed 8 bases, J shed 0 bases, and the junction held 4 bases outside the gene matches. This TCR was recovered from an adult with an advanced solid tumor such as melanoma, head and neck, liver or kidney cancer. V usage is TRBV2 and J usage is TRBJ2-1; 7 bases agree with TRBD1. Material: CD4+ or CD8+ T cells sorted from blood, obtained in a trial of the OX40 agonist ivuxolimab. CDR3 sequence: CASGGQISYNEQFF. For the CDR3, the DNA is TGTGCCAGCGGGGGACAGATCTCCTACAATGAGCAGTTCTTC.